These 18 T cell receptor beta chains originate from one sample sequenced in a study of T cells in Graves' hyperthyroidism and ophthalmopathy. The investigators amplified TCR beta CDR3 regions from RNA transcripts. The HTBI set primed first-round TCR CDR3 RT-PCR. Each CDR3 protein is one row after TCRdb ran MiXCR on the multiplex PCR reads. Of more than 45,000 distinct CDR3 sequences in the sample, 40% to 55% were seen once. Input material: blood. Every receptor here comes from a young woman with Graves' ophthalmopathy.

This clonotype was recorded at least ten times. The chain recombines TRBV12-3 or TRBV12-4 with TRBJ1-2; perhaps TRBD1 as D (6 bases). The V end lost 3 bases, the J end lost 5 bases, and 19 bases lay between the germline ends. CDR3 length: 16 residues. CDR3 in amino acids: CASSLGPRTADYGYTF. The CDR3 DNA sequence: TGTGCCAGCAGTTTGGGCCCTCGGACAGCAGATTATGGCTACACCTTC.

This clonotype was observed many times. CDR3 bases: TGTGCCAGCAGCTCAGACCCGGGAGGGAGGGAGCAGTACTTC. Amino acid sequence: CASSSDPGGREQYF. This sequence joins TRBV5-4 and TRBJ2-7; 8 bases are shared with TRBD2. Germline V gene data show CDR1 as SGHNT and CDR2 as YYREEE (reference sequence). The CDR3 covers 14 residues. Trimming cost V 3 bases and J 7 bases; bases outside gene matches: 9.

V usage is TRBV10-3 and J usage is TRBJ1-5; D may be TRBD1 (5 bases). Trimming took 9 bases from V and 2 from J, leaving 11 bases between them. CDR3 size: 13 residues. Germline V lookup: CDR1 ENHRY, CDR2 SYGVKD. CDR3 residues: CAIAMGGNQPQHF. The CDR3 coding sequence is TGTGCCATAGCGATGGGGGGCAATCAGCCCCAGCATTTT.

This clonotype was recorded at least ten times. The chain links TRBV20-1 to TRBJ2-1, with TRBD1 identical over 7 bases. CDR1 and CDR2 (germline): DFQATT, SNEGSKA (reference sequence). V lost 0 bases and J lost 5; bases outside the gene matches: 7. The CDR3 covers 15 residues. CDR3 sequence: CSARDDRDADNEQFF. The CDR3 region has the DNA TGCAGTGCTAGAGATGACAGGGACGCCGACAATGAGCAGTTCTTC.

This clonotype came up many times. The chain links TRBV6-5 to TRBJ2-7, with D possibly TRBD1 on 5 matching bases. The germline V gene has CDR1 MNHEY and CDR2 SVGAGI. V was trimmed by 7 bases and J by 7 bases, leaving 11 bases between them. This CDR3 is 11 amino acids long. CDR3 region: CASTLGVEQYF. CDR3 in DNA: TGTGCCAGCACCTTAGGGGTTGAGCAGTACTTC.

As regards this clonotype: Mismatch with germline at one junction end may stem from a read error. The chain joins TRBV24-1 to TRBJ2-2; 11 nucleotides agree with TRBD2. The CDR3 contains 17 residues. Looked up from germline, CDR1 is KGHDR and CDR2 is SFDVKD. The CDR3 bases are TGCGCCACCAGTGAACTCCTAGCGGGAGGCCGAGTCGGGGAGCTGTCTTTT. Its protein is CATSELLAGGRVGELSF.

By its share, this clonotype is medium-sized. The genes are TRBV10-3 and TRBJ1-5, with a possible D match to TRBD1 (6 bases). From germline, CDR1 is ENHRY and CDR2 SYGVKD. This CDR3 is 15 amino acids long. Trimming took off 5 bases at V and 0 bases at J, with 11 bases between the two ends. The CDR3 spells CAISSTGSSNQPQHF. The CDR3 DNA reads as TGTGCCATCAGTTCCACAGGGAGTAGCAATCAGCCCCAGCATTTT.

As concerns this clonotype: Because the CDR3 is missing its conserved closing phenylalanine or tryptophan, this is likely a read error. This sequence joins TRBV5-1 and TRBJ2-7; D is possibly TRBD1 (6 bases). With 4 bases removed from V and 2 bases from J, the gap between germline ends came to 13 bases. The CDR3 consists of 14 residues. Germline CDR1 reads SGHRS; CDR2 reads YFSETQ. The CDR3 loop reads CASSPQGQTYEQYC. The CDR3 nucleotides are TGCGCCAGCAGCCCACAGGGACAAACCTACGAGCAGTACTGC.

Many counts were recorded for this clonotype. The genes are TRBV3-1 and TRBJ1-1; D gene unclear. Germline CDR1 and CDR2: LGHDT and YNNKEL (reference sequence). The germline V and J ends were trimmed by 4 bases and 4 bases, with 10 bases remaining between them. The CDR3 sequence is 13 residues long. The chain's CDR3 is CASSPQDSTEAFF. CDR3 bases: TGTGCCAGCAGCCCTCAGGATTCCACTGAAGCTTTCTTT.

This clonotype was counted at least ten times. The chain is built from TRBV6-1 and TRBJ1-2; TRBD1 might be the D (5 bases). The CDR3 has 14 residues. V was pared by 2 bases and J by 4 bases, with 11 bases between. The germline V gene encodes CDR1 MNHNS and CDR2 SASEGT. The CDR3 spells CASSELGGGYGYTF. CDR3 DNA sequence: TGTGCCAGCAGTGAATTGGGGGGAGGCTATGGCTACACCTTC.

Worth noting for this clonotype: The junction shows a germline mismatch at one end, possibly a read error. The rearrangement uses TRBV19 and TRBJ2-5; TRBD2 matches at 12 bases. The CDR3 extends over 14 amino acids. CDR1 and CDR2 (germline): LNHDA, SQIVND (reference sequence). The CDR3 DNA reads TGTGCTAGTAGTGTACTAGCGGGAGGAGAGACCCAGTACTTC. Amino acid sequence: CASSVLAGGETQYF.

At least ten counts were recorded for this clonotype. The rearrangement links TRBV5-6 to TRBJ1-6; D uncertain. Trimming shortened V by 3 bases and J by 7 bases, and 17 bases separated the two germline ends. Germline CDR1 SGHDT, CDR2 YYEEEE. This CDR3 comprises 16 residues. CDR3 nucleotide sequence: TGTGCCAGCAGCTCCGACCAGGTTCGGCGGAATTCACCCCTCCACTTT. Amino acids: CASSSDQVRRNSPLHF.

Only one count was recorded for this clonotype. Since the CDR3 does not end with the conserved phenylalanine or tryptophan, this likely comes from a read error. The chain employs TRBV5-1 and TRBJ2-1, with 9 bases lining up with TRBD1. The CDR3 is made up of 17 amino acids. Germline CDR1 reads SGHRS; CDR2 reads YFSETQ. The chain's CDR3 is CASSLQGAQYRYNEQFL. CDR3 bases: TGTGCCAGCAGCTTACAGGGGGCCCAGTATCGCTACAATGAGCAGTTCCTC.

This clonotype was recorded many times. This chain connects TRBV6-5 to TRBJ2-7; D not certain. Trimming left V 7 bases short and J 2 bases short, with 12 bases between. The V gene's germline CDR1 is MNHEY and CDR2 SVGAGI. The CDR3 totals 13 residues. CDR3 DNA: TGTGCCAGCATCCACCCCGGCGCCTACGAGCAGTACTTC. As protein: CASIHPGAYEQYF.

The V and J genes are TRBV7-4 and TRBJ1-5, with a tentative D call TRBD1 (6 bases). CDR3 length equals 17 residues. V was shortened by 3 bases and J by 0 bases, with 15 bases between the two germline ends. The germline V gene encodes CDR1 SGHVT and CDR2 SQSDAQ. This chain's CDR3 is CASSFDRSPYSNQPQHF. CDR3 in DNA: TGTGCCAGCAGCTTCGACAGGAGTCCCTATAGCAATCAGCCCCAGCATTTT.

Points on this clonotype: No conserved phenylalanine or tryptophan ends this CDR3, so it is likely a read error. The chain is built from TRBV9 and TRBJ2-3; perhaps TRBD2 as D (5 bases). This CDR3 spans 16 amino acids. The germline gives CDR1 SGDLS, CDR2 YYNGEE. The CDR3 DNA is TGTGCCAGCAGCGTAGAAGCAGGACTGGCCACAGATACACAGTATCTT. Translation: CASSVEAGLATDTQYL.

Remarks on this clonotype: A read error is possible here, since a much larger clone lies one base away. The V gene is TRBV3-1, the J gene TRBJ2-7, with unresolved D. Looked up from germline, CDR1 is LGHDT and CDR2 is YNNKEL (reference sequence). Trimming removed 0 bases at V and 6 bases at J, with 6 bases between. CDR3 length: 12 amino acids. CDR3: CASSQEVSEQYF. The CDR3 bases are TGTGCCAGCAGCCAAGAAGTCTCCGAGCAGTACTTC.

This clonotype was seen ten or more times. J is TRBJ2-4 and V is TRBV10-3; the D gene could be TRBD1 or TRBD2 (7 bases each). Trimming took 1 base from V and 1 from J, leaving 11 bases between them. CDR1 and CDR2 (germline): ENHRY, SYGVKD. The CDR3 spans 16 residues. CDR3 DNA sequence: TGTGCCATCAGTGAGTGGGAGGGGGCGGCCAAAAACATTCAGTACTTC. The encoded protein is CAISEWEGAAKNIQYF.